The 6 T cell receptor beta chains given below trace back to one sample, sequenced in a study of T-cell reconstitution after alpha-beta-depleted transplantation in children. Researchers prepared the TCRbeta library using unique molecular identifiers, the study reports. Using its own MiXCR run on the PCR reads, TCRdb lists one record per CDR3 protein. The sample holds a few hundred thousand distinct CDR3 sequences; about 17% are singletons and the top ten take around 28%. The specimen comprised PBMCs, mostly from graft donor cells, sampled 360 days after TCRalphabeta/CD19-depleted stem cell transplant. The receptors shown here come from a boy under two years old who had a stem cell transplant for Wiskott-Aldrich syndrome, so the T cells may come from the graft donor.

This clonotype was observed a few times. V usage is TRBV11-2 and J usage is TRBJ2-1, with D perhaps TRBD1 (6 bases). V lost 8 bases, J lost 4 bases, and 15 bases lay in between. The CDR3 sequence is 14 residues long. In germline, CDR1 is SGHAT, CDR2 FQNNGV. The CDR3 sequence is CASLQGPLYNEQFF. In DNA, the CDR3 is TGTGCCAGCCTACAGGGACCCTTATACAATGAGCAGTTCTTC.

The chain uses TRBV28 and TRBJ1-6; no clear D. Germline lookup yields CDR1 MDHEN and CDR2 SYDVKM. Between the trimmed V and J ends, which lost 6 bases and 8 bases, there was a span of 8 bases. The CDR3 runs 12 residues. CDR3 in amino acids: CASSPRHSPLHF. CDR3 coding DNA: TGTGCCAGCAGCCCCCGTCATTCACCCCTCCACTTT.

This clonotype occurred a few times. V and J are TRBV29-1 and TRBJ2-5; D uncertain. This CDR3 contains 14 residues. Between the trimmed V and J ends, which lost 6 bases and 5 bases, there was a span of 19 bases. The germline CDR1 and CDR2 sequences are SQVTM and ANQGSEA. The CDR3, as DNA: TGCAGCGTCATAAGTAGCCTCCGGTGGGAGACCCAGTACTTC. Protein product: CSVISSLRWETQYF.

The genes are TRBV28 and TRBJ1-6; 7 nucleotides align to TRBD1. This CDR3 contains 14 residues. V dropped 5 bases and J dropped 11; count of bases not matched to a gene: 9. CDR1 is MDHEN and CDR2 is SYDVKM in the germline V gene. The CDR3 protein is CASSPQGTWAPLHF. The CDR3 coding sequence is TGTGCCAGCAGTCCACAGGGGACCTGGGCACCCCTCCACTTT.

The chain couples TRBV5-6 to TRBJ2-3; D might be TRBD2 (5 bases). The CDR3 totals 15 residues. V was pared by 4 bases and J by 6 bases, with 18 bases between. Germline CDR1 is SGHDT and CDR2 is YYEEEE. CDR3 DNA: TGTGCCAGCAGCCATCGGACCCCCGGCGGGGATACGCAGTATTTT. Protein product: CASSHRTPGGDTQYF.

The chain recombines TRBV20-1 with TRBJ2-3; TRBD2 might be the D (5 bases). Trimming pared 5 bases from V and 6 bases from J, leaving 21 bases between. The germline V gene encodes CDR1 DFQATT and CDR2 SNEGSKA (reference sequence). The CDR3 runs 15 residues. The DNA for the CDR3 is TGCAGTGCTCCCTCGTCGACACGGGGAGCGGATACGCAGTATTTT. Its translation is CSAPSSTRGADTQYF.